One TCR beta chain is described in this entry. The antigen is unknown. This specimen comes from a study of T cell responses to AZD1222 COVID-19 vaccine. Study-wide results and limits: Across the whole spike, CD4 TCRs peaked at regions 160-218 and 743-854. Donors skewed white British and female; clonal diversity was possibly underestimated.

With 7 bases clipped from V and 4 bases from J, the junction kept 9 bases outside the gene matches. The germline V gene encodes CDR1 SQVTM and CDR2 ANQGSEA. This CDR3 comprises 14 residues. Produced via immunoSEQ multiplex PCR; TCRdb's table is partial and in-frame only. The sample consists of about 54,000 clones, 70% to 90% of them appearing once. This TCR came from an adult who received the AZD1222 COVID-19 vaccine. V is TRBV29-1 and J is TRBJ2-1, with TRBD1 matching over 8 bases. This specimen consisted of peripheral blood, obtained 28 days after the second AZD1222 dose. The CDR3 protein is CSATGQGGYNEQFF. The CDR3 DNA reads TGCAGCGCCACAGGACAGGGAGGTTACAATGAGCAGTTCTTC.